This T cell receptor (beta chain) was captured by sequencing in a study of regulatory T cells in long-lasting Graves disease. The CDR3 runs 12 residues. The V end lost 2 bases, the J end lost 5 bases, and 6 bases lay between the germline ends. Germline V gene data show CDR1 as SGHTA and CDR2 as FQGNSA. Stated time point: newly diagnosed GD, antithyroid drugs for less than 3 months. The TCR library was prepared using RNA isolated from PBMCs. Investigators prepared the TCR beta libraries by applying iRepertoire HTBI primers and Arm-PCR of CDR3 regions. TCRdb re-called the multiplex PCR reads through MiXCR, storing one row per CDR3 protein. The table includes 550,000 to 650,000 distinct CDR3 sequences, roughly 15% detected once. These data also formed part of another study, on T cells in Graves' hyperthyroidism and ophthalmopathy. From that report: Pregnant or lactating patients were excluded, as were those with uncontrolled infection or other autoimmune disease. In the blood, most expanded thyroid clonotypes above 0.001 appeared as well.

The sequencing used peripheral blood mononuclear cells (PBMCs), collected at new diagnosis, from a patient treated with antithyroid drugs. The TCR originated in a man in his late teens or twenties with Graves disease. J is TRBJ2-5 and V is TRBV7-2, with D hard to call. Here the CDR3 reads CASSLSTETQYF. The CDR3 nucleotides read TGTGCCAGCAGCTTATCGACGGAGACCCAGTACTTC.